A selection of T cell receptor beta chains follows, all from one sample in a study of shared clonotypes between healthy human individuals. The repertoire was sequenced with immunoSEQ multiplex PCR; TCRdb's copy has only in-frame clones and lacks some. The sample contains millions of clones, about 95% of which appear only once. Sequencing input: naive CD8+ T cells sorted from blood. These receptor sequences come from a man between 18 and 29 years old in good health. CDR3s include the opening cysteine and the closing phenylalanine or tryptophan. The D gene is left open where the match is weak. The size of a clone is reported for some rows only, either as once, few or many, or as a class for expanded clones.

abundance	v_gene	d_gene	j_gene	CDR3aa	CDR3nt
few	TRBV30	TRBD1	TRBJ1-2	CAWSVKDREVNYGYTF	TGTGCCTGGAGTGTTAAGGACAGGGAGGTTAACTATGGCTACACCTTC
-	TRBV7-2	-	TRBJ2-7	CASSFGFLGGAYEQYF	TGTGCCAGCAGCTTCGGCTTCCTAGGGGGTGCCTACGAGCAGTACTTC
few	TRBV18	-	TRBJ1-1	CASSPSDNTEAFF	TGTGCCAGCTCCCCCTCAGACAACACTGAAGCTTTCTTT
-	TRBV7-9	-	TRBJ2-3	CASQSTTGNLGTDTQYF	TGTGCCAGCCAGAGCACTACTGGCAACCTGGGAACAGATACGCAGTATTTT
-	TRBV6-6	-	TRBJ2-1	CASGANEQFF	TGTGCCAGCGGGGCCAATGAGCAGTTCTTC
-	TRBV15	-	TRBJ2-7	CAPAWGHEQYF	TGTGCCCCCGCATGGGGCCACGAGCAGTACTTC
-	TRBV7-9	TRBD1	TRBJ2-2	CASSFGTGSPGELFF	TGTGCCAGCAGCTTTGGGACAGGGTCCCCCGGGGAGCTGTTTTTT
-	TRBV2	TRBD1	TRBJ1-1	CASRLGQGPKNTEAFF	TGTGCCAGCAGACTCGGACAGGGCCCCAAGAACACTGAAGCTTTCTTT
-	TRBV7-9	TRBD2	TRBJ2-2	CASSYLAGNTGELFF	TGTGCCAGCAGCTACCTAGCGGGTAACACCGGGGAGCTGTTTTTT
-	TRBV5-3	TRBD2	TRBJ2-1	CGRKREASYNEQFF	TGTGGGAGAAAGCGGGAGGCCTCCTACAATGAGCAGTTCTTC
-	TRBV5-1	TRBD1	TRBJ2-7	CASSSGQPGEQYF	TGCGCCAGCAGCTCGGGACAGCCTGGGGAGCAGTACTTC
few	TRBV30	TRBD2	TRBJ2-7	CAWGVAGASYEQYF	TGTGCCTGGGGAGTAGCGGGGGCCTCCTACGAGCAGTACTTC
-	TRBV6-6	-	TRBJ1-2	CASNPAGANYGYTF	TGTGCCAGCAACCCCGCAGGTGCTAACTATGGCTACACCTTC
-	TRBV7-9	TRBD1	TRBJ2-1	CASSPNRDRAEQFF	TGTGCCAGCAGCCCAAACAGGGACAGGGCTGAGCAGTTCTTC
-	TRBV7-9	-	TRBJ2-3	CASSLVYAYTDTQYF	TGTGCCAGCAGCTTAGTATATGCTTACACAGATACGCAGTATTTT
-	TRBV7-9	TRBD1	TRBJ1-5	CASSSDRGIQPQHF	TGTGCCAGCAGCTCTGACAGGGGGATTCAGCCCCAGCATTTT
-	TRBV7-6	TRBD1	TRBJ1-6	CASSSRPIDRGGSSPLHF	TGTGCCAGCAGCTCCCGACCCATCGACAGGGGAGGCAGTTCACCCCTCCACTTT
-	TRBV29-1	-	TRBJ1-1	CSVDGVLGDTEAFF	TGCAGCGTTGACGGGGTTTTGGGGGACACTGAAGCTTTCTTT
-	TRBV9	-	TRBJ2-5	CASSVARDLQETQYF	TGTGCCAGCAGCGTCGCCCGGGACCTCCAAGAGACCCAGTACTTC
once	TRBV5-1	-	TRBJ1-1	CASSLEYSDTEAFF	TGCGCCAGCAGCTTGGAGTACAGCGACACTGAAGCTTTCTTT
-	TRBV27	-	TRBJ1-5	CASSSKGIVQPQHF	TGTGCCAGCAGTTCCAAGGGAATAGTTCAGCCCCAGCATTTT
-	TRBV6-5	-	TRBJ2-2	CASSYGGGIYTGELFF	TGTGCCAGCAGTTACGGGGGCGGGATTTACACCGGGGAGCTGTTTTTT
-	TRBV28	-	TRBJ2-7	CASSLDRFYEQYF	TGTGCCAGCAGTTTGGACCGTTTCTACGAGCAGTACTTC
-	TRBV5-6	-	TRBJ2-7	CASSSGLEHYEQYF	TGTGCCAGCAGCTCGGGCCTAGAACACTACGAGCAGTACTTC
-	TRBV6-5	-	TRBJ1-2	CASSYAEGVNYGYTF	TGTGCCAGCAGTTACGCAGAGGGCGTAAACTATGGCTACACCTTC
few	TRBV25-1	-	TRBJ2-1	CASRDGGSYNEQFF	TGTGCCAGCAGGGATGGAGGGTCCTACAATGAGCAGTTCTTC
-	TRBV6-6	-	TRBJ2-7	CASSYSMAVSYEQYF	TGTGCCAGCAGTTACTCGATGGCCGTATCCTACGAGCAGTACTTC
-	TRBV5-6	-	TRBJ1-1	CASSSSRDTEAFF	TGTGCCAGCAGCTCCTCCAGGGACACTGAAGCTTTCTTT
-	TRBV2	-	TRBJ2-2	CASSDSEAANTGELFF	TGTGCCAGCAGTGATTCAGAAGCCGCGAACACCGGGGAGCTGTTTTTT
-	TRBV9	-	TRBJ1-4	CASSVTGTTNEKLFF	TGTGCCAGCAGCGTAACGGGGACAACTAATGAAAAACTGTTTTTT
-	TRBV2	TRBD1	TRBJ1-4	CASSERDRAEKLFF	TGTGCCAGCAGTGAAAGGGACAGGGCCGAAAAACTGTTTTTT
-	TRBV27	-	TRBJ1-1	CASSHGTGAEAFF	TGTGCCAGCAGTCACGGGACCGGGGCTGAAGCTTTCTTT
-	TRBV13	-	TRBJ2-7	CASGLGFSTYEQYF	TGTGCCAGCGGGCTCGGCTTCTCCACCTACGAGCAGTACTTC
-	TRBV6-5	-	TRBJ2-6	CASSYSGPGNVLTF	TGTGCCAGCAGTTACTCAGGCCCCGGCAACGTCCTGACTTTC
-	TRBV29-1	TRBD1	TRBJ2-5	CSGMDRGRETQYF	TGCAGCGGTATGGACAGGGGGCGAGAGACCCAGTACTTC
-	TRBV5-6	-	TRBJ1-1	CASGMRLQGGTEAFF	TGTGCCAGCGGGATGCGCTTACAGGGAGGCACTGAAGCTTTCTTT
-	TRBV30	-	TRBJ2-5	CAWSVKGRAETQYF	TGTGCCTGGAGTGTAAAGGGACGAGCAGAGACCCAGTACTTC
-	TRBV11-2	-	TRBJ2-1	CASSLVGPNEQFF	TGTGCCAGCAGCTTAGTAGGCCCGAATGAGCAGTTCTTC
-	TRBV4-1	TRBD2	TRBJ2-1	CASSPGLAETYNEQFF	TGCGCCAGCAGCCCGGGACTAGCGGAGACCTACAATGAGCAGTTCTTC
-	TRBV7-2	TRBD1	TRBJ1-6	CASSPGTEIYNSPLHF	TGTGCCAGCAGCCCGGGGACAGAAATTTATAATTCACCCCTCCACTTT
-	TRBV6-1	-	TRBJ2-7	CASSGIRGMELRSSYEQYF	TGTGCCAGCAGTGGAATTAGGGGGATGGAGCTAAGGAGCTCCTACGAGCAGTACTTC
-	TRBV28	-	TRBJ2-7	CASSYPGYEQYF	TGTGCCAGCAGCTACCCGGGCTACGAGCAGTACTTC
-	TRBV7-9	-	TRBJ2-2	CASSLSRVANTGELFF	TGTGCCAGCAGCTTATCAAGGGTAGCGAACACCGGGGAGCTGTTTTTT
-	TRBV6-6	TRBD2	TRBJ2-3	CASSYLLAASTDTQYF	TGTGCCAGCAGTTACCTACTAGCGGCTAGCACAGATACGCAGTATTTT
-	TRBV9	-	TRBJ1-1	CASSVDTMNTEAFF	TGTGCCAGCAGCGTAGACACCATGAACACTGAAGCTTTCTTT
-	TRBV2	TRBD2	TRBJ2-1	CASNFGLAEDNEQFF	TGTGCCAGCAATTTCGGGCTAGCGGAGGACAATGAGCAGTTCTTC
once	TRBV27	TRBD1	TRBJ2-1	CASSLTGPSSYNEQFF	TGTGCCAGCAGTCTGACAGGGCCGAGCTCCTACAATGAGCAGTTCTTC
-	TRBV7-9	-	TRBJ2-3	CASSLASDTQYF	TGTGCCAGCAGCTTAGCGTCAGATACGCAGTATTTT
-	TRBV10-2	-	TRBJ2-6	CASRLPTVEDSGANVLTF	TGCGCCAGCAGACTGCCGACGGTGGAAGACTCTGGGGCCAACGTCCTGACTTTC
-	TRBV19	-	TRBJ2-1	CASSILPGETEQFF	TGTGCCAGTAGTATTCTTCCAGGGGAGACTGAGCAGTTCTTC
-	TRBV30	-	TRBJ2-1	CAWSWAREYNEQFF	TGTGCCTGGTCATGGGCTAGGGAATACAATGAGCAGTTCTTC
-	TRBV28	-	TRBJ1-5	CASSLRGDGNQPQHF	TGTGCCAGCAGTTTACGAGGGGACGGCAATCAGCCCCAGCATTTT
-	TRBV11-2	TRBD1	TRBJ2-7	CASSPTGTGIDEQYF	TGTGCCAGCAGCCCGACCGGGACAGGAATTGACGAGCAGTACTTC
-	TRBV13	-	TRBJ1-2	CASSSLAGRLHGYTF	TGTGCCAGCAGCTCCCTAGCTGGGAGGCTTCATGGCTACACCTTC